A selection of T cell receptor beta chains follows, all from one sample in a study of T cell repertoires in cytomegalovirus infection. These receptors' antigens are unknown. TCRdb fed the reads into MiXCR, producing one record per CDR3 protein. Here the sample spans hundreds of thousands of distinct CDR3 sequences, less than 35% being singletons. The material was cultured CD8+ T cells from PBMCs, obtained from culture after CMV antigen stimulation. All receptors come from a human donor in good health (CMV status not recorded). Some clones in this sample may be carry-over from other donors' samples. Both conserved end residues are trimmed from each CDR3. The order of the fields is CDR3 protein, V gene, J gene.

CDR3: ASSLAGGTARPSSYNSPLH
V: TRBV7-2
J: TRBJ1-6

CDR3: ATSRAGRDYEQY
V: TRBV15
J: TRBJ2-7

CDR3: ASDPGGVAYNEQF
V: TRBV28
J: TRBJ2-1

CDR3: ASSPWGYERETQY
V: TRBV7-9
J: TRBJ2-5

CDR3: ASSLALGAGGDNEQF
V: TRBV7-9
J: TRBJ2-1

CDR3: ASSLSQGFTEAF
V: TRBV12-3/TRBV12-4
J: TRBJ1-1

CDR3: ASSQDYLWGQGSPLH
V: TRBV4-3
J: TRBJ1-6

CDR3: ASSYSLGQRMSNSPLH
V: TRBV6-5
J: TRBJ1-6

CDR3: ASSLVRRGLQETQY
V: TRBV7-8
J: TRBJ2-5

CDR3: ATSDLSRGGKTTTGELF
V: TRBV24-1
J: TRBJ2-2

CDR3: ASSRDASSYNEQF
V: TRBV19
J: TRBJ2-1

CDR3: ATQDLLNTGELF
V: TRBV27
J: TRBJ2-2

CDR3: ASSLKTSLAKNIQY
V: TRBV5-8
J: TRBJ2-4

CDR3: ASSFTGTAHEQY
V: TRBV27
J: TRBJ2-7

CDR3: SAWTGSGANVLT
V: TRBV20-1
J: TRBJ2-6

CDR3: ASSPIVWRPAF
V: TRBV4-3
J: TRBJ1-1

CDR3: ASSHDVQNTQY
V: TRBV4-1
J: TRBJ2-3

CDR3: ASRGQGGIGKLF
V: TRBV7-9
J: TRBJ1-4

CDR3: ASSFLQGPGDTQY
V: TRBV12-3/TRBV12-4
J: TRBJ2-3

CDR3: ASSYYDRGPDTQY
V: TRBV2
J: TRBJ2-3

CDR3: ASTLTGNTEAF
V: TRBV6-6
J: TRBJ1-1

CDR3: ASSSGQGAHYEAF
V: TRBV7-6
J: TRBJ1-1

CDR3: ASSQEGGPNIQY
V: TRBV4-3
J: TRBJ2-4

CDR3: ASSLGTVNSPLH
V: TRBV7-3
J: TRBJ1-6

CDR3: ASSPAGTIWDEKLF
V: TRBV28
J: TRBJ1-4

CDR3: ASSYPSGQMNTEAF
V: TRBV6-2/TRBV6-3
J: TRBJ1-1

CDR3: ASSQDYSAEPYGYT
V: TRBV14
J: TRBJ1-2

CDR3: ASSLGAAGYTGELF
V: TRBV7-2
J: TRBJ2-2

CDR3: ASSEWAGEDSQH
V: TRBV6-1
J: TRBJ1-5

CDR3: SHLKENTGELF
V: TRBV29-1
J: TRBJ2-2

CDR3: ASSPLAGTDTQY
V: TRBV7-6
J: TRBJ2-3

CDR3: AISESTYGYT
V: TRBV10-3
J: TRBJ1-2

CDR3: ASSLDSRAPEQF
V: TRBV12-3/TRBV12-4
J: TRBJ2-1

CDR3: ASSYSLENWGDEQF
V: TRBV6-5
J: TRBJ2-1

CDR3: ASSRRGDYEQY
V: TRBV19
J: TRBJ2-7

CDR3: ASSSPSFFYGYT
V: TRBV6-1
J: TRBJ1-2

CDR3: ASSQARSTDTQY
V: TRBV3-1
J: TRBJ2-3

CDR3: ASSTLAGANSPLH
V: TRBV6-1
J: TRBJ1-6

CDR3: ASSPRDRDTYEQY
V: TRBV18
J: TRBJ2-7

CDR3: ASSRALDTQY
V: TRBV27
J: TRBJ2-3

CDR3: ASSLLASGSETQY
V: TRBV27
J: TRBJ2-5

CDR3: ASSADSSPLFYGYT
V: TRBV28
J: TRBJ1-2

CDR3: ASSYTWDHGYT
V: TRBV6-5
J: TRBJ1-2

CDR3: SARDQASGAYEQY
V: TRBV20-1
J: TRBJ2-7

CDR3: ASSQAEGSAYEQY
V: TRBV4-1
J: TRBJ2-7

CDR3: ASSSLPSRRNQPQH
V: TRBV6-2/TRBV6-3
J: TRBJ1-5

CDR3: ATSRNRQGRTGELF
V: TRBV15
J: TRBJ2-2

CDR3: ASSYGGGTYNEQF
V: TRBV6-5
J: TRBJ2-1

CDR3: VSSEGRERNSPLH
V: TRBV6-1
J: TRBJ1-6

CDR3: ATPGTGPYDTEAF
V: TRBV7-9
J: TRBJ1-1

CDR3: ASSQSDGYTEAF
V: TRBV4-1
J: TRBJ1-1

CDR3: ASSLAGLNLNQPQH
V: TRBV7-8
J: TRBJ1-5

CDR3: ASSLALVYGYT
V: TRBV12-3/TRBV12-4
J: TRBJ1-2

CDR3: ASSYQEDEQF
V: TRBV7-9
J: TRBJ2-1

CDR3: ASLGQGAKRGPDTQY
V: TRBV27
J: TRBJ2-3